The rows below give T cell receptor beta chains drawn from one sample of a study of blood T cell repertoires in COVID-19. Profiling relied on immunoSEQ multiplex PCR, and the TCRdb table lists in-frame clones only, not all of them. Among about 99,000 clones listed, approximately 83% were seen once. The sequenced sample was peripheral blood. The receptors were sampled from a woman at least 80 years old with active or convalescent COVID-19. CDR3s include the opening cysteine and the closing phenylalanine or tryptophan. The D gene is left open where the match is weak. The listing skips clone size in some rows; elsewhere it reads once, few, many or a size class.

J gene: TRBJ1-3
D gene: .
V gene: TRBV21-1
clone size: .
CDR3 protein: CASSTGGRGFSGNTIYF
CDR3 DNA: TGTGCCAGCAGCACAGGGGGACGCGGCTTCTCTGGAAACACCATATATTTT

J gene: TRBJ2-3
D gene: TRBD1
V gene: TRBV11-2
clone size: many
CDR3 protein: CASSLTPGTGSPSTDTQYF
CDR3 DNA: TGTGCCAGCAGCTTAACCCCTGGGACAGGAAGTCCTAGCACAGATACGCAGTATTTT

J gene: TRBJ1-2
D gene: TRBD1
V gene: TRBV15
clone size: .
CDR3 protein: CATSRGVGTDYGYTF
CDR3 DNA: TGTGCCACCAGCAGAGGAGTCGGGACAGATTATGGCTACACCTTC

J gene: TRBJ1-2
D gene: TRBD1
V gene: TRBV27
clone size: .
CDR3 protein: CASSLMTGNYGYTF
CDR3 DNA: TGTGCCAGCAGTTTAATGACAGGGAACTATGGCTACACCTTC

J gene: TRBJ2-3
D gene: TRBD2
V gene: TRBV9
clone size: .
CDR3 protein: CASSGSGTTTDTQYF
CDR3 DNA: TGTGCCAGCAGCGGGAGCGGGACCACCACAGATACGCAGTATTTT

J gene: TRBJ2-7
D gene: .
V gene: TRBV28
clone size: .
CDR3 protein: CASSFRRQAYEQYF
CDR3 DNA: TGTGCCAGCAGTTTCCGTAGACAGGCCTACGAGCAGTACTTC

J gene: TRBJ2-2
D gene: TRBD2
V gene: TRBV10-3
clone size: .
CDR3 protein: CATGLAGSTGELFF
CDR3 DNA: TGTGCCACGGGACTAGCGGGATCCACCGGGGAGCTGTTTTTT

J gene: TRBJ2-1
D gene: TRBD2
V gene: TRBV13
clone size: .
CDR3 protein: CASSSQRTSGSKSYNEQFF
CDR3 DNA: TGTGCCAGCAGCTCCCAACGGACTAGCGGGTCAAAATCCTACAATGAGCAGTTCTTC

J gene: TRBJ2-7
D gene: TRBD1
V gene: TRBV5-4
clone size: few
CDR3 protein: CASSPGQGHNYEQYF
CDR3 DNA: TGTGCCAGCAGCCCCGGACAGGGGCACAACTACGAGCAGTACTTC

J gene: TRBJ1-5
D gene: .
V gene: TRBV28
clone size: .
CDR3 protein: CASRSGQLDQPQHF
CDR3 DNA: TGTGCCAGCAGATCCGGACAGTTAGATCAGCCCCAGCATTTT

J gene: TRBJ2-7
D gene: .
V gene: TRBV21-1
clone size: .
CDR3 protein: CASTDKRSYEQYF
CDR3 DNA: TGTGCCAGCACCGACAAGCGGTCCTACGAGCAGTACTTC

J gene: TRBJ1-3
D gene: TRBD1
V gene: TRBV28
clone size: few
CDR3 protein: CASSLEQGRGNTIYF
CDR3 DNA: TGTGCCAGCAGTCTCGAACAGGGGCGCGGAAACACCATATATTTT

J gene: TRBJ1-2
D gene: .
V gene: TRBV14
clone size: .
CDR3 protein: CASSQVSDRYNYGYTF
CDR3 DNA: TGTGCCAGCAGCCAAGTTAGTGACAGATATAACTATGGCTACACCTTC

J gene: TRBJ1-1
D gene: .
V gene: TRBV28
clone size: .
CDR3 protein: CASSPLRGSMNTEAFF
CDR3 DNA: TGTGCCAGCAGTCCACTTCGGGGGTCAATGAACACTGAAGCTTTCTTT

J gene: TRBJ2-1
D gene: .
V gene: TRBV9
clone size: .
CDR3 protein: CASSVGVGRGIGNNEQFF
CDR3 DNA: TGTGCCAGCAGCGTAGGGGTAGGGAGGGGGATTGGAAACAATGAGCAGTTCTTC

J gene: TRBJ1-1
D gene: .
V gene: TRBV7-9
clone size: .
CDR3 protein: CASSPGPTEAFF
CDR3 DNA: TGTGCCAGCAGTCCAGGGCCCACTGAAGCTTTCTTT

J gene: TRBJ1-1
D gene: .
V gene: TRBV20-1
clone size: .
CDR3 protein: CSALPQTEAFF
CDR3 DNA: TGCAGTGCCCTCCCACAGACTGAAGCTTTCTTT

J gene: TRBJ1-2
D gene: TRBD1
V gene: TRBV29-1
clone size: .
CDR3 protein: CSVVQGAYGYTF
CDR3 DNA: TGCAGCGTGGTACAGGGGGCCTATGGCTACACCTTC

J gene: TRBJ2-2
D gene: TRBD1
V gene: TRBV2
clone size: once
CDR3 protein: CASSDSQGATGELFF
CDR3 DNA: TGTGCCAGCAGTGATTCACAGGGGGCCACCGGGGAGCTGTTTTTT

J gene: TRBJ1-5
D gene: TRBD1
V gene: TRBV27
clone size: .
CDR3 protein: CASSLVRGDNQPQHF
CDR3 DNA: TGTGCCAGCAGTTTAGTCAGGGGGGACAATCAGCCCCAGCATTTT

J gene: TRBJ1-1
D gene: TRBD1
V gene: TRBV19
clone size: once
CDR3 protein: CASSILYGNRGTEAFF
CDR3 DNA: TGTGCCAGTAGTATCCTGTATGGGAACAGGGGCACTGAAGCTTTCTTT

J gene: TRBJ1-1
D gene: .
V gene: TRBV21-1
clone size: .
CDR3 protein: CASSKMCARDTEAFF
CDR3 DNA: TGTGCCAGCAGCAAAATGTGTGCCCGGGACACTGAAGCTTTCTTT

J gene: TRBJ1-2
D gene: TRBD1
V gene: TRBV5-5
clone size: .
CDR3 protein: CASSLGTGPYGYTF
CDR3 DNA: TGTGCCAGCAGCTTGGGGACAGGACCCTATGGCTACACCTTC

J gene: TRBJ1-5
D gene: .
V gene: TRBV19
clone size: .
CDR3 protein: CASKVPGQGYNQPQHF
CDR3 DNA: TGTGCCAGTAAAGTCCCCGGGCAGGGTTACAATCAGCCCCAGCATTTT

J gene: TRBJ1-2
D gene: .
V gene: TRBV4-2
clone size: .
CDR3 protein: CASSQVGEGYTF
CDR3 DNA: TGTGCCAGCAGCCAAGTAGGGGAAGGCTACACCTTC

J gene: TRBJ1-4
D gene: .
V gene: TRBV27
clone size: .
CDR3 protein: CASSLGQATNEKLFF
CDR3 DNA: TGTGCCAGCAGTTTGGGGCAGGCAACTAATGAAAAACTGTTTTTT

J gene: TRBJ1-2
D gene: TRBD1
V gene: TRBV19
clone size: few
CDR3 protein: CASSMTGTGFVGYTF
CDR3 DNA: TGTGCCAGTAGTATGACCGGGACAGGGTTTGTTGGCTACACCTTC

J gene: TRBJ1-2
D gene: .
V gene: TRBV19
clone size: .
CDR3 protein: CASSITGSYGYTF
CDR3 DNA: TGTGCCAGTAGTATTACGGGGTCCTATGGCTACACCTTC

J gene: TRBJ2-3
D gene: TRBD1
V gene: TRBV7-9
clone size: .
CDR3 protein: CASSNAGTGMTDTQYF
CDR3 DNA: TGTGCCAGCAGTAACGCCGGGACAGGGATGACAGATACGCAGTATTTT

J gene: TRBJ1-2
D gene: .
V gene: TRBV7-2
clone size: .
CDR3 protein: CASSVLGLDGYTF
CDR3 DNA: TGTGCCAGCAGCGTACTAGGGTTGGATGGCTACACCTTC

J gene: TRBJ1-3
D gene: TRBD1
V gene: TRBV10-3
clone size: .
CDR3 protein: CATRDSLNSGNTIYF
CDR3 DNA: TGTGCCACCCGGGACAGTCTCAACTCTGGAAACACCATATATTTT

J gene: TRBJ2-1
D gene: TRBD2
V gene: TRBV7-2
clone size: .
CDR3 protein: CASSLEGSSGRNEQFF
CDR3 DNA: TGTGCCAGCAGCTTAGAAGGTTCTAGCGGGAGGAATGAGCAGTTCTTC

J gene: TRBJ2-5
D gene: .
V gene: TRBV6-5
clone size: .
CDR3 protein: CASRRGETQYF
CDR3 DNA: TGTGCCAGCAGACGAGGGGAGACCCAGTACTTC

J gene: TRBJ1-3
D gene: .
V gene: TRBV3-1/TRBV3-2
clone size: .
CDR3 protein: CASSQGSSGNTIYF
CDR3 DNA: TGTGCCAGCAGCCAAGGCAGCTCTGGAAACACCATATATTTT

J gene: TRBJ2-7
D gene: .
V gene: TRBV19
clone size: .
CDR3 protein: CASSIALGDEQYF
CDR3 DNA: TGTGCCAGTAGTATTGCCCTCGGGGACGAGCAGTACTTC

J gene: TRBJ1-4
D gene: .
V gene: TRBV28
clone size: once
CDR3 protein: CASSGPGGNEKLFF
CDR3 DNA: TGTGCCAGCAGCGGCCCCGGGGGTAATGAAAAACTGTTTTTT

J gene: TRBJ2-2
D gene: .
V gene: TRBV5-4
clone size: .
CDR3 protein: CASYPFRRGVIPITGELFF
CDR3 DNA: TGTGCCAGCTACCCCTTTCGCAGGGGAGTAATCCCTATCACCGGGGAGCTGTTTTTT

J gene: TRBJ1-3
D gene: TRBD1
V gene: TRBV10-3
clone size: few
CDR3 protein: CAISPPGQTSGNTIYF
CDR3 DNA: TGTGCCATCAGCCCCCCGGGACAGACCTCTGGAAACACCATATATTTT

J gene: TRBJ2-1
D gene: .
V gene: TRBV6-1
clone size: .
CDR3 protein: CASSEGNRAYNEQFF
CDR3 DNA: TGTGCCAGCAGTGAAGGGAACAGGGCCTACAATGAGCAGTTCTTC

J gene: TRBJ2-3
D gene: .
V gene: TRBV15
clone size: .
CDR3 protein: CATSRTGTVADTQYF
CDR3 DNA: TGTGCCACCAGCAGAACCGGTACAGTCGCAGATACGCAGTATTTT

J gene: TRBJ2-1
D gene: TRBD2
V gene: TRBV27
clone size: .
CDR3 protein: CASSISGGAAEQFF
CDR3 DNA: TGTGCCAGCAGTATAAGCGGGGGGGCGGCTGAGCAGTTCTTC

J gene: TRBJ1-5
D gene: .
V gene: TRBV28
clone size: .
CDR3 protein: CASSLRGQPQHF
CDR3 DNA: TGTGCCAGCAGTTTACGGGGTCAGCCCCAGCATTTT

J gene: TRBJ2-3
D gene: TRBD1
V gene: TRBV2
clone size: few
CDR3 protein: CASSNLPGQSTDTQYF
CDR3 DNA: TGTGCCAGCAGCAACTTACCGGGACAGAGCACAGATACGCAGTATTTT

J gene: TRBJ2-1
D gene: TRBD2
V gene: TRBV28
clone size: .
CDR3 protein: CASSSRPGTSGRALWEFF
CDR3 DNA: TGTGCCAGCAGTTCGCGCCCCGGGACTAGCGGGAGGGCCTTATGGGAGTTCTTC

J gene: TRBJ1-6
D gene: .
V gene: TRBV25-1
clone size: few
CDR3 protein: CASSGQGWNSPLHF
CDR3 DNA: TGTGCCAGCAGTGGCCAGGGATGGAATTCACCCCTCCACTTT

J gene: TRBJ2-5
D gene: .
V gene: TRBV18
clone size: .
CDR3 protein: CASSPARGVQQETQYF
CDR3 DNA: TGTGCCAGCTCACCAGCACGCGGGGTCCAGCAAGAGACCCAGTACTTC

J gene: TRBJ2-7
D gene: TRBD2
V gene: TRBV7-6
clone size: .
CDR3 protein: CASSMDASGSYEQYF
CDR3 DNA: TGTGCCAGCAGCATGGACGCTAGCGGGAGTTACGAGCAGTACTTC

J gene: TRBJ1-1
D gene: .
V gene: TRBV7-9
clone size: medium-sized
CDR3 protein: CASSVRLRSMNTEAFF
CDR3 DNA: TGTGCCAGCAGCGTTAGGTTAAGGAGTATGAACACTGAAGCTTTCTTT

J gene: TRBJ1-5
D gene: .
V gene: TRBV30
clone size: .
CDR3 protein: CAWSSQANQPQHF
CDR3 DNA: TGTGCCTGGAGTTCACAGGCCAATCAGCCCCAGCATTTT